This TCR beta chain was recorded in a study of CD8+CD57+ T cells in acquired aplastic anemia (dated 2018 in TCRdb). Background for the entire study: A mean of roughly 2.9 ug of DNA, ranging from roughly 0.19 to 30 ug, was extracted from sorted CD4+ and CD8+ cells. A CD8+CD57+ expansion meant a frequency higher than the mean frequency seen in healthy subjects.

TCR beta VDJ combination and CDR3 sequence profiling used genomic DNA as the template. An Illumina HiSeq 2000 was used for TCR repertoire sequencing. Per the original workflow: TRBV/TRBJ rearrangement plots, CDR3 size and DJ length profiles, and Simpson's diversity index were used to evaluate the repertoires. The most abundant DNA sequence in the deep sequencing data was defined as the immunodominant clone. CDR3 amino acid sequences were screened for sharing across subjects and were compared with published repertoires and the VDJdb database. The public reads were reanalyzed by TCRdb: fastp trimming at Q25, MiXCR alignment, in-frame beta chains only. Rows matching on CDR3 protein sequence are summarized as one entry with the most common DNA and genes. What appears here as the V and J calls and clone size reflects TCRdb's work, not the paper's. The sample includes 250,000 or so distinct CDR3 sequences, with approximately 50% observed a single time. The ten largest clones capture about 8.3% of the sample.

Taken from the germline V gene (reference sequence), the CDR1 and CDR2 loops are MNHNY and SVGAGI. Trimming takes 5 bases from V and 2 bases from J, and the germline ends sit 13 bases apart. The CDR3 measures 14 amino acids from cysteine to phenylalanine. The read is trimmed to its CDR3 DNA, 42 bases read in frame from base 1. This clonotype was recorded many times. Its antigen has not been determined. No much larger clone exists at a distance of one base, and base qualities are not known. Patients chosen for sequencing had shown expansion of CD8+CD57+ cells by flow cytometry. Every patient had a diagnosis of severe acquired aplastic anemia based on International Study of Aplastic Anemia and Agranulocytosis and Camitta criteria. No therapy had been received by the patients at the time of blood sampling. TCR repertoires of sorted CD4+ and CD8+ blood T cells from severe aplastic anemia patients and healthy subjects were deep-sequenced in the study. Patients were enrolled under clinicaltrials.gov protocols 00001620, 01623167, 00001397, 00071045, 00081523 and 00961064 in the USA. Ficoll-Paque density gradient centrifugation was used to isolate peripheral blood mononuclear cells. Before DNA extraction, CD4+ and CD8+ T cells were sorted by FACS or by magnetic beads.

The paper as a whole reports these results and caveats: Between patients and healthy controls, no significant difference in CD8+ Simpson's diversity was found (P=0.060). Roughly 30 CD8+ CDR3 sequences were shared between patients and controls but appeared highly expressed in patients and within their immunodominant clones.

Material for sequencing was sorted CD4+, CD8+, or CD8+CD57+ T cells (not recorded which) from PBMCs. This receptor was taken from a human donor with aplastic anemia. The V and J segments used are TRBV6-6 and TRBJ2-7; the D gene cannot be resolved reliably. Here the CDR3 is given as CASSPLRRTYEQYF. Here is the DNA: TGTGCCAGCAGTCCCCTCAGACGGACCTACGAGCAGTACTTC.